One sample yielded the 7 T cell receptor beta chains listed below, sequenced in a study of cytomegalovirus exposure and HLA in healthy donors. The PCR made use of 60 Vbeta and 13 Jbeta primers. The method was immunoSEQ multiplex PCR; TCRdb's version includes in-frame clones alone and lacks a portion of them. This sample yields 55,000 to 80,000 clones, of which around 76% are seen a single time; 22% belongs to the top ten. Sequencing was performed on PBMCs. The receptors shown here come from a woman in her 30s in good health and CMV-seropositive.

J is TRBJ1-5 and V is TRBV15; 11 bases map to TRBD1. CDR3 length: 16 residues. The germline CDR1 and CDR2 sequences are LNHNV and YYDKDF (reference sequence). Germline trimming cut 3 bases from V and 8 bases from J; bases unmatched to any gene: 9. The CDR3 DNA follows: TGTGCCACCAGCAGGGACGGACAGGGGGCGTGGGAGCCCCAGCATTTT. Protein sequence: CATSRDGQGAWEPQHF.

The rearrangement links TRBV28 to TRBJ1-2, with no clear D. The CDR3 totals 15 residues. The V end lost 4 bases, the J end lost 0 bases, and 12 bases lay between the germline ends. The germline gives CDR1 MDHEN, CDR2 SYDVKM. Here the CDR3 DNA reads TGTGCCAGCAGTTCGACGGGGAGAGCTAACTATGGCTACACCTTC. It translates to CASSSTGRANYGYTF.

The rearrangement links TRBV6-5 to TRBJ1-2, with a weak D call TRBD1 (5 bases). V gave up 5 bases and J gave up 4 bases, with 17 bases separating them. Germline loops: CDR1 MNHEY, CDR2 SVGAGI. The CDR3 is made up of 15 amino acids. CDR3 region: CASSLVTGKGYGYTF. Written as DNA, the CDR3 is TGTGCCAGCAGTCTAGTCACAGGCAAGGGCTATGGCTACACCTTC.

This chain links TRBV27 with TRBJ2-1; the D is unclear. CDR3 length: 16 amino acids. V dropped 8 bases and J dropped 0 bases, with 17 bases sitting between them. CDR1 MNHEY and CDR2 SMNVEV come from the germline V gene (reference sequence). The CDR3 bases are TGTGCCAGCCCTAATGGAGCCACCTGCTCCTACAATGAGCAGTTCTTC. Its protein is CASPNGATCSYNEQFF.

The chain links TRBV2 to TRBJ1-2, with TRBD1 identical over 7 bases. The CDR3 extends over 14 amino acids. The trim removed 8 bases at V and 4 bases at J, leaving 10 bases unmatched. Germline V lookup: CDR1 SNHLY, CDR2 FYNNEI. The CDR3 sequence: CASGRQGYSYGYTF. The DNA for the CDR3 is TGTGCCAGCGGAAGACAGGGATACAGCTATGGCTACACCTTC.

CDR3 amino acids: CASSPGRTGLFF. The CDR3 DNA is TGTGCCAGCAGCCCAGGGCGAACGGGGCTGTTTTTT. The chain joins TRBV5-6 to TRBJ2-2, with D possibly matching TRBD1 (5 bases). This CDR3 comprises 12 residues. V was trimmed by 4 bases and J by 13 bases, leaving 14 bases between them. Germline V gives CDR1 SGHDT, CDR2 YYEEEE. Variable domain in full (rest from reference TRBV5-6 and TRBJ2-2): DAGVTQSPTHLIKTRGQQVTLRCSPKSGHDTVSWYQQALGQGPQFIFQYYEEEERQRGNFPDRFSGHQFPNYSSELNVNALLLGDSALYLCASSPGRTGLFFGEGSRLTVL.

The chain carries TRBV29-1 and TRBJ2-7; 7 positions match TRBD1. This CDR3 has 12 amino acids. V lost 5 bases to trimming and J lost 3 bases; unmatched junction nucleotides: 4. Germline values: CDR1 SQVTM, CDR2 ANQGSEA. The CDR3, as DNA: TGCAGCGTTCGGGACAGAGACTACGAGCAGTACTTC. Its protein product is CSVRDRDYEQYF.